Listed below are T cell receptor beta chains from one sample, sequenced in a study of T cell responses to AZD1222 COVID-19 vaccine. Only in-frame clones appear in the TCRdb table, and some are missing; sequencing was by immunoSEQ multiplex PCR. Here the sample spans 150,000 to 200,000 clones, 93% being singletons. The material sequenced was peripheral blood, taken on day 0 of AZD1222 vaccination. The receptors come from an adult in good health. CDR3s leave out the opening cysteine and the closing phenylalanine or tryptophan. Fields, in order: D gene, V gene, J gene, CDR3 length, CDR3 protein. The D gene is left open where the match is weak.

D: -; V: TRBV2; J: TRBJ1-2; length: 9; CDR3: ASTLGLGYT
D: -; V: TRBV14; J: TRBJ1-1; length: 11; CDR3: ASSPRQDTEAF
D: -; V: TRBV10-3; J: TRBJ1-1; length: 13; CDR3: AISEAGQAGTEAF
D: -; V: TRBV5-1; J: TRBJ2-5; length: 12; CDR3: ASSLVGSQETQY
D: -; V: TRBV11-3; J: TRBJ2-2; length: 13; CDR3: ASSLQNTNTGELF
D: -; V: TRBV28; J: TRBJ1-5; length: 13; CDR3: ASSAPDRSLQPQH
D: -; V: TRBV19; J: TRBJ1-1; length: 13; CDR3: ASSIELRARTEAF
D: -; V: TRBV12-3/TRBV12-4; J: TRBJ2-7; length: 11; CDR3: ASRRGGSYEQY
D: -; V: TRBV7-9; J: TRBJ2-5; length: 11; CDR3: ASTRASPETQY
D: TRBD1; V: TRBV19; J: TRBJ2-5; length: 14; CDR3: ASSIPGTGAQETQY
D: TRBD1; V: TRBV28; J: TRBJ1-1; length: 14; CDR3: ASSKDREGVNTEAF
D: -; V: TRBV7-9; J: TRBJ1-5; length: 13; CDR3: ASSPSGFSHQPQH
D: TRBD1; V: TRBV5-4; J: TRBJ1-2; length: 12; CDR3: ASSFDTGGGGYT
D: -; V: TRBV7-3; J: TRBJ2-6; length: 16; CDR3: ASSLRGVRGSGANVLT
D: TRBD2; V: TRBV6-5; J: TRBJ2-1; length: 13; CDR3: ASKSGGASYNEQF
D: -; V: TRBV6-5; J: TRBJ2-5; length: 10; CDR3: ASRVSSETQY
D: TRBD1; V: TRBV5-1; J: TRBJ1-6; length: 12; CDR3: ASSWTGNNSPLH
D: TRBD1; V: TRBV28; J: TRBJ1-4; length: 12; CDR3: ASGTGRGREKLF
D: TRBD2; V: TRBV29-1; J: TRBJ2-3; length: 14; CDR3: SAAGLAGGQTDTQY
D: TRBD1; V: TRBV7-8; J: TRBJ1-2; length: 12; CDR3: ASSHPGQGLRYT
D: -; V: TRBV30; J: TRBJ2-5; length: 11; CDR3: AWSRSSRETQY
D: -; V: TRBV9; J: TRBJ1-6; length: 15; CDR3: ASSVAPTATSNSPLH
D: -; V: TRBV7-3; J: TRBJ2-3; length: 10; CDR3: ASSLTADTQY
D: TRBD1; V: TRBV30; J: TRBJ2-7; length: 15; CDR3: AWSAKLGAGGEDEQY
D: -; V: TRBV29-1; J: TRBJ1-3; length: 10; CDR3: SARDIRNTIY
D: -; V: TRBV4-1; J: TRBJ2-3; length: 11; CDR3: ASSQGKGDTQY
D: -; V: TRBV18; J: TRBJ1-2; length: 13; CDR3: ASSPDPGSNYGYT
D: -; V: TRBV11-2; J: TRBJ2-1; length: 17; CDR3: ASSFGPPSRHSSYNEQF
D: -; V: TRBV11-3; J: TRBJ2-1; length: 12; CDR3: ASGQTGSHNEQF
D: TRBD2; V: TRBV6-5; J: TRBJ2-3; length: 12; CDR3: ASSPGLADNTQY
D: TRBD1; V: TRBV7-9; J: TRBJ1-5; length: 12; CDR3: ASSLGTGNQPQH
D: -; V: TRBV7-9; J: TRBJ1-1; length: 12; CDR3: ASSLGVGSTEAF
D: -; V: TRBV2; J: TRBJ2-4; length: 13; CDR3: ASSPEGGLQNIQY
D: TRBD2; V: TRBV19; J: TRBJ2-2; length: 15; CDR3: ASSIWSGTRGTGELF
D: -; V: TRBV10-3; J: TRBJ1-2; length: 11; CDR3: AISESWGYGYT
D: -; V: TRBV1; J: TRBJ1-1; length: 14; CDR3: TSSQADRQVHTEAF
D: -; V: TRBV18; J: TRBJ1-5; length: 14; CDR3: ASSPPIGVGNQPQH
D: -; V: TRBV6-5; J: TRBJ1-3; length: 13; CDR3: ASSRGSLSGNTIY
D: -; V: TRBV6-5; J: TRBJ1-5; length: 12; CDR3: ASSYSAGNQPQH
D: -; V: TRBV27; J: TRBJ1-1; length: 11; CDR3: ASSFEPFGGAF
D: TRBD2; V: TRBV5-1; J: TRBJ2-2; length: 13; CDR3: ASRRGGANTGELF
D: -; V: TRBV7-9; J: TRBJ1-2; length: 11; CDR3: ASSPTGGAGYT
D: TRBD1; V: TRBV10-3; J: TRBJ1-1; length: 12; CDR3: AISPRGIYTEAF
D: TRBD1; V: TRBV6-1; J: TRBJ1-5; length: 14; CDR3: ASSEGQGYSNQPQH
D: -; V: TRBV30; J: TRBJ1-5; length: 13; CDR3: AWSRGGLRDQPQH